The 5 T cell receptor beta chains below come from one sample, sequenced in a study of T cells in Graves' hyperthyroidism and ophthalmopathy. Template material for amplifying TCR beta CDR3 regions consisted of RNA transcripts. Using the HTBI primer set, a first-round RT-PCR was run on the TCR CDR3. TCRdb fed the multiplex PCR reads into MiXCR, producing one record per CDR3 protein. Of around 600,000 distinct CDR3 sequences listed, 13% to 15% are singletons. Sequencing used blood. These receptors originate from a woman between 18 and 30 years old with Graves' ophthalmopathy.

This clonotype was recorded at least ten times. The chain has TRBV24-1 and TRBJ2-3; D call uncertain. Germline V CDR1 and CDR2: KGHDR, SFDVKD. V lost 1 base and J lost 1, with 17 bases in between. This CDR3 comprises 18 residues. The CDR3 loop is CATSDFGGSRGGTDTQYF. CDR3 bases: TGTGCCACCAGTGATTTTGGCGGTTCGCGTGGGGGCACAGATACGCAGTATTTT.

This clonotype was seen repeatedly, ten times or more. The V gene is TRBV20-1, the J gene TRBJ2-5; TRBD2 aligns across 11 bases. V lost 3 bases to trimming and J lost 5 bases; unmatched junction nucleotides: 11. The CDR3 consists of 16 residues. Germline CDR1 DFQATT, CDR2 SNEGSKA (reference sequence). CDR3 nucleotide sequence: TGCAGTGCTAGGGGCGTAGCGGGAGGGAGGGATGAGACCCAGTACTTC. Protein sequence: CSARGVAGGRDETQYF.

This clonotype was picked up many times. The chain couples TRBV18 to TRBJ1-6; 7 nucleotides agree with TRBD1. The trim removed 3 bases at V and 10 bases at J, leaving 3 bases unmatched. The CDR3 contains 13 residues. Germline V gene data show CDR1 as KGHSH and CDR2 as LQKENI. CDR3 in amino acids: CASSPTGDSPLHF. The CDR3 DNA is TGTGCCAGCTCACCTACAGGGGACTCACCCCTCCACTTT.

This clonotype was observed at least ten times. The V gene is TRBV27, the J gene TRBJ2-1, with 11 nucleotides matching TRBD2. Trimming took 4 bases from V and 1 from J; bases not matched to a gene: 6. The CDR3 is 17 residues long. Germline CDR1 is MNHEY and CDR2 is SMNVEV (reference sequence). CDR3 sequence: CASSSTSGIPSYNEQFF. In DNA, the CDR3 is TGTGCCAGCAGTTCGACTAGCGGGATCCCGTCCTACAATGAGCAGTTCTTC.

The table lists this clonotype with many counts. The V and J genes are TRBV2 and TRBJ2-7, with D unclear. Looked up from germline, CDR1 is SNHLY and CDR2 is FYNNEI. Trimming left V 3 bases short and J 1 base short, with 10 bases between. The CDR3 loop spans 14 amino acids. CDR3 DNA sequence: TGTGCCAGCAGTGACTACTTATTATCCTACGAGCAGTACTTC. It yields the protein CASSDYLLSYEQYF.